The 17 T cell receptor beta chains presented below share a single source sample, sequenced in a study of OX40 agonist ivuxolimab in advanced cancers. Assay used: immunoSEQ multiplex PCR; TCRdb lists only in-frame clones, some missing. The data hold 60,000 to 75,000 clones, with under 90% observed a single time. The sample in question was CD4+ or CD8+ T cells sorted from blood, obtained in a trial of the OX40 agonist ivuxolimab. The receptors come from an adult with an advanced solid tumor such as melanoma, head and neck, liver or kidney cancer.

J is TRBJ2-3 and V is TRBV7-2, with TRBD1 as a possible D gene (5 bases). The germline V gene encodes CDR1 SGHTA and CDR2 FQGNSA. CDR3 length: 16 amino acids. V was trimmed by 5 bases and J by 6 bases, leaving 21 bases between them. The CDR3 DNA sequence: TGTGCCAGCAGCCAGAGGAGATCAGGGTTGGGGGATACGCAGTATTTT. The encoded protein is CASSQRRSGLGDTQYF.

This clone has just one count. The chain carries TRBV12-1 and TRBJ1-1; TRBD1 is the table's D call, not checked against the DNA. TRBV12-1 is shown as a pseudogene. The CDR3 totals 17 residues. The CDR3 protein is CASSFPPPGHLNTEAFF. Written as DNA, the CDR3 is TGTGCCAGCAGCTTTCCCCCTCCAGGACACTTGAACACTGAAGCTTTCTTT.

The chain links TRBV30 to TRBJ1-1; D may be TRBD1 (5 bases). Deletions cut 5 bases from V and 7 bases from J, with 20 bases between. This CDR3 is built from 14 residues. Germline V gene lookup returns CDR1 GTSNPN and CDR2 SVGIG (reference sequence). The CDR3 sequence: CAWGRGETSNEAFF. The CDR3, as DNA: TGTGCCTGGGGACGGGGCGAGACTTCCAATGAAGCTTTCTTT.

The V and J genes are TRBV28 and TRBJ2-7; weak D call: TRBD2 (5 bases). V dropped 5 bases and J dropped 6 bases, with 8 bases sitting between them. Germline V gene sequence: CDR1 MDHEN, CDR2 SYDVKM. The CDR3 totals 11 residues. For the CDR3, the DNA is TGTGCCAGCAGTCGAGGGTTCGAGCAGTACTTC. It encodes CASSRGFEQYF. The variable domain in full, with the rest retrieved from reference TRBV28 and TRBJ2-7, is DVKVTQSSRYLVKRTGEKVFLECVQDMDHENMFWYRQDPGLGLRLIYFSYDVKMKEKGDIPEGYSVSREKKERFSLILESASTNQTSMYLCASSRGFEQYFGPGTRLTVT.

J is TRBJ1-2 and V is TRBV6-1, with 10 bases identical to TRBD1. Germline values: CDR1 MNHNS, CDR2 SASEGT. This CDR3 is built from 14 residues. The ends lost 5 bases at V and 2 bases at J; junction bases unmatched: 2. CDR3 in DNA: TGTGCCAGCAGTTCGGACAGGGGGAACTATGGCTACACCTTC. Translating it yields CASSSDRGNYGYTF.

CDR3 nucleotides: TGCGCCAGCAGCGCTCCGGGACAGACTAACTATGGCTACACCTTC. This codes for CASSAPGQTNYGYTF. J is TRBJ1-2 and V is TRBV4-1, with 7 bases fitting TRBD1. The J segment lost 0 bases and the V segment lost 5 bases, leaving 6 bases of the junction unmatched. This CDR3 has 15 residues. Germline V gene sequence: CDR1 MGHRA, CDR2 YSYEKL.

This rearrangement joins TRBV6-7 to TRBJ2-5; D is undetermined. TRBV6-7 is an open reading frame, and its role is uncertain. This CDR3 region has 14 residues. Trimming took off 5 bases at V and 5 bases at J, with 15 bases between the two ends. The CDR3: CASSTRAGLETQYF. The CDR3 DNA reads as TGTGCCAGCAGTACCCGTGCAGGTCTTGAGACCCAGTACTTC.

This chain connects TRBV10-3 to TRBJ2-7; 7 nucleotides align to TRBD1. This CDR3 has 14 amino acids. Trimming cost V 5 bases and J 2 bases; bases outside gene matches: 6. CDR1 is ENHRY and CDR2 is SYGVKD in the germline V gene. The CDR3 DNA is TGTGCCATCAGTTCAGGGGGATCAGCCTACGAGCAGTACTTC. As protein: CAISSGGSAYEQYF.

This clone is a singleton in its sample. This sequence joins TRBV6-6 and TRBJ2-7; D is possibly TRBD1 or TRBD2 (6 bases each). The CDR3 is 11 amino acids. Germline CDR1 MNHNY, CDR2 SVGAGI (reference sequence). The V end was cut by 7 bases, the J end by 10 bases, with 14 bases between. CDR3 DNA sequence: TGTGCCAGCACCTTGGGGGGCTACCAGTACTTC. It yields the protein CASTLGGYQYF.

The chain is built from TRBV5-1 and TRBJ2-3; TRBD2 matches 12 bases. Germline CDR1 SGHRS, CDR2 YFSETQ. V lost 4 bases, J lost 1 base, and 1 base stayed unmatched. The CDR3 is 15 residues long. This CDR3 reads CASSRLAGGTDTQYF. CDR3 DNA sequence: TGCGCCAGCAGCCGACTAGCGGGGGGCACAGATACGCAGTATTTT.

This clone was seen only once. The chain combines TRBV10-3 with TRBJ1-1, with TRBD1 as a possible D gene (6 bases). The CDR3 extends over 14 amino acids. Trimming removed 10 bases at V and 3 bases at J, with 18 bases between. Per the germline V gene, CDR1 is ENHRY and CDR2 is SYGVKD. As DNA, the CDR3 is TGTGCCACCCGTTTCCCCACAGGGTACACTGAAGCTTTCTTT. Encoded protein: CATRFPTGYTEAFF.

V and J are TRBV7-9 and TRBJ1-4, with 7 bases matching TRBD1. The V gene's germline CDR1 is SEHNR and CDR2 FQNEAQ (reference sequence). The CDR3 extends over 15 amino acids. V dropped 6 bases and J dropped 8; count of bases not matched to a gene: 12. The CDR3 DNA is TGTGCCAGCAGACCATCAGGGGGAAGGAGAGAAAAACTGTTTTTT. Protein sequence: CASRPSGGRREKLFF.

In its sample, this clone was seen a few times. The chain employs TRBV27 and TRBJ1-1, with D unresolved. CDR3 length equals 11 residues. V lost 6 bases, J lost 4 bases, and 6 bases lay in between. Germline V CDR1 and CDR2: MNHEY, SMNVEV (reference sequence). CDR3 amino acids: CASRGGTEAFF. CDR3 DNA: TGTGCCAGCAGGGGAGGCACTGAAGCTTTCTTT.

Written as DNA, the CDR3 is TGTGCCAGTGGATTCCCCCTCGGATCGCAGTATTTT. Protein: CASGFPLGSQYF. The V gene is TRBV19, the J gene TRBJ2-3; D is ambiguous. CDR3 length: 12 amino acids. Trimming stripped 8 bases from V and 10 bases from J, with 16 bases between. Germline V gene data show CDR1 as LNHDA and CDR2 as SQIVND (reference sequence).

CDR3 residues: CASSPSGNTIYF. DNA of the CDR3: TGTGCCAGCAGCCCCTCTGGAAACACCATATATTTT. V gene TRBV7-8 combines with J gene TRBJ1-3; D not certain. V was clipped by 5 bases and J by 0 bases, with 2 bases between them. This CDR3 is built from 12 residues. In germline, CDR1 is SGHVS, CDR2 FQNEAQ.

The chain couples TRBV18 to TRBJ2-2; D remains ambiguous. Germline V CDR1 and CDR2: KGHSH, LQKENI. The CDR3 covers 17 residues. V gave up 4 bases and J gave up 0 bases, with 15 bases separating them. The CDR3 coding sequence is TGTGCCAGCTCACTAACGTCCGGGCCTTCGAACACCGGGGAGCTGTTTTTT. Amino acid sequence: CASSLTSGPSNTGELFF.

This chain connects TRBV7-8 to TRBJ2-5; D call uncertain. CDR1 SGHVS and CDR2 FQNEAQ come from the germline V gene. The CDR3 runs to 13 residues. V was shortened by 5 bases and J by 4 bases, with 11 bases between the two germline ends. As DNA, the CDR3 is TGTGCCAGCAGCCCCCACAGTGGAGAGACCCAGTACTTC. The encoded protein is CASSPHSGETQYF. The complete variable domain, with remaining parts taken from reference TRBV7-8 and TRBJ2-5, reads GAGVSQSPRYKVAKRGQDVALRCDPISGHVSLFWYQQALGQGPEFLTYFQNEAQLDKSGLPSDRFFAERPEGSVSTLKIQRTQQEDSAVYLCASSPHSGETQYFGPGTRLLVL.